This TCR beta chain was observed in a study of identical twins. TCRdb redid the calling of the 5' RACE reads with MiXCR, one entry per CDR3 protein. The profile shows 1.5 million to 2 million distinct CDR3 sequences, 25% to 35% of them singletons. Germline loops: CDR1 DFQATT, CDR2 SNEGSKA (reference sequence). CDR3 length equals 13 residues. V was clipped by 7 bases and J by 0 bases, with 11 bases between them. In regard to this clonotype: Its antigen is unidentified.

Notes on the study in general: Insertions were fewer in abundant cord blood beta clonotypes, whereas memory repertoires showed none of this pattern.

The TCR comes from a newborn girl in good health. Sequencing input: cord blood. The chain recombines TRBV20-1 with TRBJ2-3; D not certain. In DNA form, the CDR3 reads TGCAGTGTAAGGGTTTCTAGCACAGATACGCAGTATTTT. Translating it yields CSVRVSSTDTQYF.